Below, 3 T cell receptor beta chains from the same sample are listed, as sequenced in a study of patients and donors after allogeneic stem cell transplantation. Each CDR3 protein gets one entry after TCRdb re-called the RT-PCR reads with MiXCR. The sample has a few hundred thousand distinct CDR3 sequences, 38% seen once; the top ten hold 11%. The source material was blood, either unsorted or a sorted T cell fraction (not recorded which). These receptors all come from a human donor who was either an allogeneic HSCT recipient or a stem cell or donor lymphocyte infusion donor (not recorded which). It is not recorded whose cells these are; they may come from a transplant donor.

The J gene is TRBJ2-2, the V gene TRBV12-3 or TRBV12-4; 8 nucleotides line up with TRBD2. The CDR3 is 15 amino acids. Trimming cost V 1 base and J 7 bases; bases outside gene matches: 5. The CDR3 here is CASSLVPTSVGELFF. DNA of the CDR3: TGTGCCAGCAGTTTAGTCCCGACTAGCGTCGGGGAGCTGTTTTTT.

CDR3 loop: CASSLGATSGKYEQYF. The CDR3 coding sequence is TGCGCCAGCAGCTTGGGAGCGACTAGCGGTAAATACGAGCAGTACTTC. V is TRBV5-1 and J is TRBJ2-7, with 9 bases aligning to TRBD2. Germline loops: CDR1 SGHRS, CDR2 YFSETQ. J gave up 4 bases and V 0 bases, and 8 bases lay outside the gene matches. The CDR3 covers 16 residues.

The J gene is TRBJ1-1, the V gene TRBV27; D may be TRBD1 (6 bases). There are 13 residues in the CDR3. The V end lost 4 bases, the J end lost 5 bases, and 11 bases lay between the germline ends. Germline V gene sequence: CDR1 MNHEY, CDR2 SMNVEV (reference sequence). CDR3 region: CASSWTRGTEAFF. Written as DNA, the CDR3 is TGTGCCAGCAGTTGGACGAGGGGGACTGAAGCTTTCTTT.